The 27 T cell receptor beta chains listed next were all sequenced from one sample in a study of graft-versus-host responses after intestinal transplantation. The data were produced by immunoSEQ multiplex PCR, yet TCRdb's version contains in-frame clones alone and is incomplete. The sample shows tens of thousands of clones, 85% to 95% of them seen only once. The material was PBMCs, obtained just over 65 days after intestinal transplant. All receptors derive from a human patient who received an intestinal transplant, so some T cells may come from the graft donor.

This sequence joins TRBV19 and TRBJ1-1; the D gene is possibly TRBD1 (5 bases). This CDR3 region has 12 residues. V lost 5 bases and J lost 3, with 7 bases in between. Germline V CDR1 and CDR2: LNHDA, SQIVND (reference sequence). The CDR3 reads CASSSGYTEAFF. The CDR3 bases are TGTGCCAGTAGTTCAGGGTACACTGAAGCTTTCTTT.

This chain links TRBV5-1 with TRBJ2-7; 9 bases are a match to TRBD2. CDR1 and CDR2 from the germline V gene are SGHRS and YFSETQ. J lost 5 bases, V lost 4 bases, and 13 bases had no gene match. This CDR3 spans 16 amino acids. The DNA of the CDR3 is TGCGCCAGCAGCCCATTAGGGGGACTAGCAAGCAACGAGCAGTACTTC. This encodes CASSPLGGLASNEQYF.

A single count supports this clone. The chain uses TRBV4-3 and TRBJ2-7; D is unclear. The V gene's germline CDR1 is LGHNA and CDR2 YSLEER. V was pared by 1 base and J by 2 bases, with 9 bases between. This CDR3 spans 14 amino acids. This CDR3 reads CASSQARQTYEQYF. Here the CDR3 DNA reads TGCGCCAGCAGCCAAGCTCGTCAAACCTACGAGCAGTACTTC.

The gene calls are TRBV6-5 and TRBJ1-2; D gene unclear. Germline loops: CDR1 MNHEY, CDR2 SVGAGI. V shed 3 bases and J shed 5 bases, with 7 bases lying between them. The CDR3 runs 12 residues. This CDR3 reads CASSYLGYGYTF. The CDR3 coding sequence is TGTGCCAGCAGTTATTTGGGTTATGGCTACACCTTC.

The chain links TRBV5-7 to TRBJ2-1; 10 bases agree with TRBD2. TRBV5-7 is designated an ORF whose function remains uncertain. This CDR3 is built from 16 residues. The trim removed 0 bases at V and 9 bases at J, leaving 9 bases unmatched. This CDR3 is CASSLGLAGDFGEQFF. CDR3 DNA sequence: TGTGCCAGCAGCTTGGGGCTAGCGGGAGACTTTGGTGAGCAGTTCTTC.

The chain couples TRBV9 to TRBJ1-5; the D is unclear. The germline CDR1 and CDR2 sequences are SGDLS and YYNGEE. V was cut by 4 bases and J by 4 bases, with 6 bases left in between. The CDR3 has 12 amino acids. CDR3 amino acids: CASSPANQPQHF. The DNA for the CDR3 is TGTGCCAGCAGCCCAGCGAATCAGCCCCAGCATTTT.

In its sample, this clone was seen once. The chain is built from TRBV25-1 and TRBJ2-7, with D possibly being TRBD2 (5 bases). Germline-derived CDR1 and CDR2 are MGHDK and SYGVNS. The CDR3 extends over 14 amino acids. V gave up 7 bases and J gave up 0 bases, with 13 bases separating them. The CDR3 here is CASMRTGSSYEQYF. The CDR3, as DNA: TGTGCCAGCATGAGGACTGGGAGCTCCTACGAGCAGTACTTC.

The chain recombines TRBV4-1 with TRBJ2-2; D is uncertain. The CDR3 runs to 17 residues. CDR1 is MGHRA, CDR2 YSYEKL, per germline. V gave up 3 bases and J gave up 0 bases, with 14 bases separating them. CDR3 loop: CASSQHPTASNTGELFF. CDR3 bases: TGCGCCAGCAGCCAGCACCCGACGGCATCGAACACCGGGGAGCTGTTTTTT.

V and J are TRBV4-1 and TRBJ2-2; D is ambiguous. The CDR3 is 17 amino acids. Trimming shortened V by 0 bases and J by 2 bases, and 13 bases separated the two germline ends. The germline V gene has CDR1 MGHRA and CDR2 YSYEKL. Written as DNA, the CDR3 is TGCGCCAGCAGCCAAGACCTCTGGTCTCGCAACACCGGGGAGCTGTTTTTT. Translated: CASSQDLWSRNTGELFF.

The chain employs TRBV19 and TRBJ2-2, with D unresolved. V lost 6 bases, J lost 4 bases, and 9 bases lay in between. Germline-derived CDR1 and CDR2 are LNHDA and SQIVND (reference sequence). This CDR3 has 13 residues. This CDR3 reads CASRVGSTGELFF. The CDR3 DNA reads TGTGCCAGTAGGGTAGGGTCCACCGGGGAGCTGTTTTTT. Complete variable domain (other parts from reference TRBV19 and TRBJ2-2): DGGITQSPKYLFRKEGQNVTLSCEQNLNHDAMYWYRQDPGQGLRLIYYSQIVNDFQKGDIAEGYSVSREKKESFPLTVTSAQKNPTAFYLCASRVGSTGELFFGEGSRLTVL.

CDR3 sequence (DNA): TGTGCCAGCAGACCAAAAGGAGGGGGCCCCGGGGAGCAGTACTTC. Translated, it gives CASRPKGGGPGEQYF. The V call is TRBV5-4, the J call TRBJ2-7; a weak D match, TRBD1 (7 bases). V lost 5 bases and J 7 bases, leaving 22 bases between the germline ends. Germline lookup yields CDR1 SGHNT and CDR2 YYREEE (reference sequence). The CDR3 covers 15 residues.

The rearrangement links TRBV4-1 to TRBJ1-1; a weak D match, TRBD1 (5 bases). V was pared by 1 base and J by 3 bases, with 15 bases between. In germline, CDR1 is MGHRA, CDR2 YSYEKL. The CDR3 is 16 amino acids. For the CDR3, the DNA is TGCGCCAGCAGCCAAGTTCGCCAGGGATTGGACACTGAAGCTTTCTTT. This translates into CASSQVRQGLDTEAFF.

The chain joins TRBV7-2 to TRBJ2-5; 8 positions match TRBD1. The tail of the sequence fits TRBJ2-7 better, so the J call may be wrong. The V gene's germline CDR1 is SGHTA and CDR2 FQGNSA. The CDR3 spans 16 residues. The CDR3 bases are TGTGCCAGCCGATTAAGAACCGGGACAGGTAGCTACGAGCAGTACTTC. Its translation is CASRLRTGTGSYEQYF.

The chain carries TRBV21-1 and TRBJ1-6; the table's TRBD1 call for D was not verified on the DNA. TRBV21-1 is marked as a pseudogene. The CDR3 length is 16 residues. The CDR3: CASSKAGGGDNSPLHF. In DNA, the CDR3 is TGTGCCAGCAGCAAAGCAGGAGGGGGCGATAATTCACCCCTCCACTTT.

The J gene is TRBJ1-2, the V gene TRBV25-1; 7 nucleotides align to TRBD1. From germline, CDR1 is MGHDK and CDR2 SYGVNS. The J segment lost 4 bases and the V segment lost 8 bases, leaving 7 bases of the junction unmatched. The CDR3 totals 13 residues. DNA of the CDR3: TGTGCCAGCTTTGGAGGGACAGTCTATGGCTACACCTTC. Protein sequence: CASFGGTVYGYTF.

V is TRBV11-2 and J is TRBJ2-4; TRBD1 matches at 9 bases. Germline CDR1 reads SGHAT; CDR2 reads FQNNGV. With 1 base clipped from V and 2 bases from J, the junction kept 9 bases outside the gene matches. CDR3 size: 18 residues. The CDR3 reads CASSLGSGQGSPKNIQYF. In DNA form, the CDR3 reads TGTGCCAGCAGCTTAGGTTCGGGACAGGGATCGCCCAAAAACATTCAGTACTTC.

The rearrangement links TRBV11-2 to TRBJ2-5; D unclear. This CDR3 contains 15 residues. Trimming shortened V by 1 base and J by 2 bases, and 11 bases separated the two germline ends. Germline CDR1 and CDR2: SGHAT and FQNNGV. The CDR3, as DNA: TGTGCCAGCAGCTTAGGTTTGGTCGCACAAGAGACCCAGTACTTC. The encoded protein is CASSLGLVAQETQYF.

This CDR3 is CASSLVSGTGVGYTF. In DNA, the CDR3 is TGTGCCAGCAGCTTAGTATCCGGGACAGGGGTCGGCTACACCTTC. The chain links TRBV7-9 to TRBJ1-2; 10 bases line up with TRBD1. The CDR3 has 15 residues. Germline assignment: CDR1 SEHNR and CDR2 FQNEAQ (reference sequence). Losses at the gene ends were 1 base for V and 8 bases for J; bases not matched to a gene: 7.

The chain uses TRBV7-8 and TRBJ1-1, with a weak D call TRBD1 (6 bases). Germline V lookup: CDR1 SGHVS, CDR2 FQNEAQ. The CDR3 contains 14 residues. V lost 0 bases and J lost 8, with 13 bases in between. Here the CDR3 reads CASSLARGTQEAFF. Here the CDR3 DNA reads TGTGCCAGCAGCTTAGCGCGGGGGACACAGGAAGCTTTCTTT.

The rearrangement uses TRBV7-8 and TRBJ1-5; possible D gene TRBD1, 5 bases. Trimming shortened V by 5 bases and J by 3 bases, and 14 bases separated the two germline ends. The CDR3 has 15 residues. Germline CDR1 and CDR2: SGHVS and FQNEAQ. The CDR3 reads CASSPRQIPNQPQHF. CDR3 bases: TGTGCCAGCAGCCCCCGACAGATACCCAATCAGCCCCAGCATTTT. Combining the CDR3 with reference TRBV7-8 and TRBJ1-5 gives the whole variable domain GAGVSQSPRYKVAKRGQDVALRCDPISGHVSLFWYQQALGQGPEFLTYFQNEAQLDKSGLPSDRFFAERPEGSVSTLKIQRTQQEDSAVYLCASSPRQIPNQPQHFGDGTRLSIL.

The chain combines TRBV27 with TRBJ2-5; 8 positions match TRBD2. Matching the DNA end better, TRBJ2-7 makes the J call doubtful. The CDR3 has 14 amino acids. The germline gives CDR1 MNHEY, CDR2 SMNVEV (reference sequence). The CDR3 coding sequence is TGTGCCAGCAGTTTCTCGGGGGGGGCCTACGAGCAGTACTTC. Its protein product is CASSFSGGAYEQYF.

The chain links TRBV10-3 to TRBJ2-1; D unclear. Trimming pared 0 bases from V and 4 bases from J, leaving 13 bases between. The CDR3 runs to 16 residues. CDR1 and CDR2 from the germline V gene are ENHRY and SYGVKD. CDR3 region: CAISESISRDYNEQFF. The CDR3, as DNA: TGTGCCATCAGTGAGTCGATCTCACGAGATTACAATGAGCAGTTCTTC.

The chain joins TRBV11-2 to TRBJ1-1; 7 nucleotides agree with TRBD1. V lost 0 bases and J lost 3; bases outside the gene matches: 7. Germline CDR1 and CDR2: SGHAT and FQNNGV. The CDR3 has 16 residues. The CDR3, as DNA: TGTGCCAGCAGCTTAGAGAGGGGGCGACCGGACACTGAAGCTTTCTTT. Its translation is CASSLERGRPDTEAFF.

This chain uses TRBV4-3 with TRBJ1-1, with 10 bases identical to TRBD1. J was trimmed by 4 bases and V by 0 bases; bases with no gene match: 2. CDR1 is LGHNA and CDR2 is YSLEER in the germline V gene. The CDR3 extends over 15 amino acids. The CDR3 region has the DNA TGCGCCAGCAGCCAAGACTGGACAGGGGGCACTGAAGCTTTCTTT. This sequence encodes CASSQDWTGGTEAFF.

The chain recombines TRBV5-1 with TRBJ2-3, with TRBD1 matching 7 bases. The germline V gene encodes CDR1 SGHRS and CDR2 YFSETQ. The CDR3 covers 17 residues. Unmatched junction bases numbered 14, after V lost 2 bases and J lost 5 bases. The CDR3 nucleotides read TGCGCCAGCAGCTTACTTGGAAAGGGGCAGGGGGTAGATACGCAGTATTTT. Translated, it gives CASSLLGKGQGVDTQYF.

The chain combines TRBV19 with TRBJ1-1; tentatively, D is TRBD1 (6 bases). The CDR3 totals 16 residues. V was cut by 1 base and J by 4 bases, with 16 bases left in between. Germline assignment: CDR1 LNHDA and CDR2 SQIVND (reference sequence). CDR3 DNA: TGTGCCAGTAGTATAGGCCGGGGGCGAGGTGGCACTGAAGCTTTCTTT. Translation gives CASSIGRGRGGTEAFF.

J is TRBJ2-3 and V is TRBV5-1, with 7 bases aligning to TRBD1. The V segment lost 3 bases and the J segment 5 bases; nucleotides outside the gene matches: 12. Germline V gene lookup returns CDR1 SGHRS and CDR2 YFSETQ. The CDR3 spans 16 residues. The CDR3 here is CASSSKDRFSGDTQYF. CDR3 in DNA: TGCGCCAGCAGCTCGAAGGACAGGTTCTCCGGAGATACGCAGTATTTT.